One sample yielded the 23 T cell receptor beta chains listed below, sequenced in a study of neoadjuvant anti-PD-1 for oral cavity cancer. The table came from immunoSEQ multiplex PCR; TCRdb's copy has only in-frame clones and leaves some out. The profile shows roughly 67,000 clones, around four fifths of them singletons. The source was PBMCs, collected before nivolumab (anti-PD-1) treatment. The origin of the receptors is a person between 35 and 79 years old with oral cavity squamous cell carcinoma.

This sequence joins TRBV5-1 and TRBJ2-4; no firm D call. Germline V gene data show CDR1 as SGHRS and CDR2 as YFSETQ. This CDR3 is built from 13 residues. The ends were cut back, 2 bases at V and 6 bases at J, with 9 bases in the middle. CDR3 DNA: TGCGCCAGCAGCTTAGGATCTACAAACATTCAGTACTTC. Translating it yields CASSLGSTNIQYF.

The CDR3: CASSLEGQGRGGYTF. CDR3 coding DNA: TGTGCCAGCTCACTCGAGGGTCAGGGCCGGGGTGGCTACACCTTC. The V call is TRBV2, the J call TRBJ1-2; maybe TRBD1 (5 bases). V lost 8 bases and J lost 7, with 23 bases in between. Germline V lookup: CDR1 SNHLY, CDR2 FYNNEI. The CDR3 extends over 15 amino acids.

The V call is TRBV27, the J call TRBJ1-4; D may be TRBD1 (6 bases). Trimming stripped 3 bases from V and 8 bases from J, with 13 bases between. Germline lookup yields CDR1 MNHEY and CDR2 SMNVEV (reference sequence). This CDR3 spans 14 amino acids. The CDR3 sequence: CASSFYREGEKLFF. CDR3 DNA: TGTGCCAGCAGTTTCTACAGGGAAGGCGAAAAACTGTTTTTT.

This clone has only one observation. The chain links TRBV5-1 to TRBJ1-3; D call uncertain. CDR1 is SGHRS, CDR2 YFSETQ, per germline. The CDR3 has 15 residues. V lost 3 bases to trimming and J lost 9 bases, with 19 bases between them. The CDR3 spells CASSYPPGFASTIYF. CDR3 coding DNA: TGCGCCAGCAGCTACCCCCCCGGGTTCGCTAGCACCATATATTTT.

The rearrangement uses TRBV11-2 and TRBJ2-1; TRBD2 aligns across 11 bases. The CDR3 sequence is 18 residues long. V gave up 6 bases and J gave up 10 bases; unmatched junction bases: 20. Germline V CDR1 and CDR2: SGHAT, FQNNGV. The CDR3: CASSSKLGLAGGFFEQFF. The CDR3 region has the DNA TGTGCCAGCAGTTCGAAGTTGGGGCTAGCGGGAGGTTTTTTCGAGCAGTTCTTC.

The CDR3 here is CASRTGGSYNEQFF. As DNA, the CDR3 is TGTGCCAGCAGGACAGGGGGCTCCTACAATGAGCAGTTCTTC. The chain is built from TRBV2 and TRBJ2-1; TRBD1 matches at 9 bases. This CDR3 has 14 amino acids. CDR1 and CDR2 from the germline V gene are SNHLY and FYNNEI. Trimming removed 6 bases from V and 0 bases from J; junction bases left unmatched: 0.

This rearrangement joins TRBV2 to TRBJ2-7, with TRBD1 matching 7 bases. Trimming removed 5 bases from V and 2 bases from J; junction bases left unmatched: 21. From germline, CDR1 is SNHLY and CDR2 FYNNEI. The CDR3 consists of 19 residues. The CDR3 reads CASSFRRTGQISSPYEQYF. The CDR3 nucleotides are TGTGCCAGCAGTTTCCGAAGAACGGGACAGATTTCCTCCCCCTACGAGCAGTACTTC. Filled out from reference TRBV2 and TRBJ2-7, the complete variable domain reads EPEVTQTPSHQVTQMGQEVILRCVPISNHLYFYWYRQILGQKVEFLVSFYNNEISEKSEIFDDQFSVERPDGSNFTLKIRSTKLEDSAMYFCASSFRRTGQISSPYEQYFGPGTRLTVT.

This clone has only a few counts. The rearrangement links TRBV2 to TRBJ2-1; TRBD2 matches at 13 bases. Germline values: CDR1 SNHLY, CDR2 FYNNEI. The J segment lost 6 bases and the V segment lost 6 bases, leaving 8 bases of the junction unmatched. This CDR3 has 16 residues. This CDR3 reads CASRRTSGSGANEQFF. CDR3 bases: TGTGCCAGCAGGAGGACTAGCGGGAGTGGTGCCAATGAGCAGTTCTTC.

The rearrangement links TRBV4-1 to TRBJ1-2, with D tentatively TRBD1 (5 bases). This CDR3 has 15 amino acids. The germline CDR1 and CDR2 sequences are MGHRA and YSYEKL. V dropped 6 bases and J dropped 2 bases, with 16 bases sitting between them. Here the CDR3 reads CASRNLGLPNYGYTF. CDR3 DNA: TGCGCCAGCAGAAATCTGGGGCTTCCGAACTATGGCTACACCTTC.

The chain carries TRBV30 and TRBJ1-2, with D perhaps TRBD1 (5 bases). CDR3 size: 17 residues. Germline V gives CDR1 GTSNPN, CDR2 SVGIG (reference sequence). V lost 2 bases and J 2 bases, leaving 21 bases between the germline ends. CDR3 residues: CAWSRLGGVLINYGYTF. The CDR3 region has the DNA TGTGCCTGGAGTCGACTGGGGGGGGTTCTAATAAACTATGGCTACACCTTC.

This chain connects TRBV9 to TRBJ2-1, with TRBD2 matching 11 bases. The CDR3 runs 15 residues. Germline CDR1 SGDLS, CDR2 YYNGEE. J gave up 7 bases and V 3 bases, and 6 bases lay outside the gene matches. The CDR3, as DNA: TGTGCCAGCAGCGGAACTAGCGGGAGTCGAAATGAGCAGTTCTTC. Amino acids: CASSGTSGSRNEQFF.

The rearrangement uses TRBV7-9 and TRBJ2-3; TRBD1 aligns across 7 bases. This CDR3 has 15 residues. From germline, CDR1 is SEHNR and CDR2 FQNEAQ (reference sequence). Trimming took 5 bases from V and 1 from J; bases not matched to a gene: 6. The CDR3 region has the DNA TGTGCCAGCAGCGACCGCGACAGGGGCACAGATACGCAGTATTTT. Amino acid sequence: CASSDRDRGTDTQYF.

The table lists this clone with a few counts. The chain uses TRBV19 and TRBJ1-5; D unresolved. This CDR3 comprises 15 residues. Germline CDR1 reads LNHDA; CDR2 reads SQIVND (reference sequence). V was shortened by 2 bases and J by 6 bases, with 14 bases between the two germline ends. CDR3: CASSITVRVSQPQHF. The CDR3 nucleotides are TGTGCCAGTAGTATAACGGTTCGGGTGTCTCAGCCCCAGCATTTT.

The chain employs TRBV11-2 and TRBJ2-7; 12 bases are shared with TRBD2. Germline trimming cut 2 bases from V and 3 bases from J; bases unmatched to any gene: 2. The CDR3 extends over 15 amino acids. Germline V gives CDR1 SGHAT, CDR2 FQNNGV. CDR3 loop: CASSLTGLAGYEQYF. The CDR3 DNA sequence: TGTGCCAGCAGCTTAACGGGACTAGCGGGCTACGAGCAGTACTTC.

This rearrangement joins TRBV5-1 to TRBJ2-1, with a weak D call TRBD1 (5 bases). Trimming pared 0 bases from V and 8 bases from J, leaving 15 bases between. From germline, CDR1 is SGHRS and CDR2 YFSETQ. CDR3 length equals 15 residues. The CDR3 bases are TGCGCCAGCAGCTTGGCAGTCCCCAGGGCCGATGAGCAGTTCTTC. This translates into CASSLAVPRADEQFF.

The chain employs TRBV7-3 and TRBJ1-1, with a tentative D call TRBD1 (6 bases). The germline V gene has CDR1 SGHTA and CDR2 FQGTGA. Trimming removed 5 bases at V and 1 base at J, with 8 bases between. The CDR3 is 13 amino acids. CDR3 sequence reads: CASSKGQNTEAFF. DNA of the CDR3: TGTGCCAGCAGCAAGGGACAGAACACTGAAGCTTTCTTT. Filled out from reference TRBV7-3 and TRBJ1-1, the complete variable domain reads GAGVSQTPSNKVTEKGKYVELRCDPISGHTALYWYRQSLGQGPEFLIYFQGTGAADDSGLPNDRFFAVRPEGSVSTLKIQRTERGDSAVYLCASSKGQNTEAFFGQGTRLTVV.

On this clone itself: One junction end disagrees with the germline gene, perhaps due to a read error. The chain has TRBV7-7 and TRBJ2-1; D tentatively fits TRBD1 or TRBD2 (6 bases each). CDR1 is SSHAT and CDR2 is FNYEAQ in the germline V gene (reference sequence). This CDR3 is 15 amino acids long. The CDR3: CASSLDGGLWNEQFF. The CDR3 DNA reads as TGTGCTAGCAGCTTAGACGGGGGCCTGTGGAATGAGCAGTTCTTC.

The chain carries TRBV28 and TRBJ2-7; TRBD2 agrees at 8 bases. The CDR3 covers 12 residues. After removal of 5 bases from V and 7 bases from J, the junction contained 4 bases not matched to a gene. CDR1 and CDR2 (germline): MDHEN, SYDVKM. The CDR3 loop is CASSPGTREQYF. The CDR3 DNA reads TGTGCCAGCAGTCCCGGGACTAGGGAGCAGTACTTC.

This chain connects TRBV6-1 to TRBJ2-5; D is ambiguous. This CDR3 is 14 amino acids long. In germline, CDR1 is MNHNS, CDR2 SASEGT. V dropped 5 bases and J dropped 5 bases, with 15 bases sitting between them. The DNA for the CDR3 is TGTGCCAGCAGTTCCCGGATGGCCGGGGAGACCCAGTACTTC. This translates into CASSSRMAGETQYF.

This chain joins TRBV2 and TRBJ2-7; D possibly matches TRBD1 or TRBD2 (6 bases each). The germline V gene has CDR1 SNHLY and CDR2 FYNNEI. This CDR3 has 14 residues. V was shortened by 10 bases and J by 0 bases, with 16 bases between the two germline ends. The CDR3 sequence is CAITRGPSSYEQYF. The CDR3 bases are TGTGCCATCACCCGGGGGCCCTCCTCCTACGAGCAGTACTTC.

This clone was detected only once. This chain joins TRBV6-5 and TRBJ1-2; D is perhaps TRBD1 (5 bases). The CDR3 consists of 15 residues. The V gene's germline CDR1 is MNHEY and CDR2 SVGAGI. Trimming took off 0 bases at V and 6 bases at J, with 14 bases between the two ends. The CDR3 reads CASSYSDTTEDGYTF. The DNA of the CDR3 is TGTGCCAGCAGTTACTCGGACACAACGGAGGATGGCTACACCTTC.

The CDR3: CASRERFGVSLHF. In nucleotides, the CDR3 is TGTGCCAGCAGGGAACGGTTTGGGGTATCCCTCCACTTT. The chain is built from TRBV6-5 and TRBJ1-6; D is ambiguous. The CDR3 runs to 13 residues. Germline V gives CDR1 MNHEY, CDR2 SVGAGI. The ends were cut back, 6 bases at V and 14 bases at J, with 17 bases in the middle.

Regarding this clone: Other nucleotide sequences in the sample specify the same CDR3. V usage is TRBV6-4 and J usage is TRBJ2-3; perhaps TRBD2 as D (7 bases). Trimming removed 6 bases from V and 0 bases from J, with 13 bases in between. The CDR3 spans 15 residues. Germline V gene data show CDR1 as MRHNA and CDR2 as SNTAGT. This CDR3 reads CASRERGASTDTQYF. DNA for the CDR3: TGTGCCAGCAGGGAACGGGGGGCAAGCACAGATACGCAGTATTTT.